What follows are 24 T cell receptor beta chains derived from one specimen sequenced in a study of blood T cell repertoires in COVID-19. Assay: immunoSEQ multiplex PCR; the TCRdb copy retains only in-frame clones and omits some. The top ten hold approximately 9.4% of the sample, which has roughly 330,000 clones, 87% seen once. What was sequenced was peripheral blood. Receptors originate from a man under 40 with COVID-19, enrolled during active disease.

The gene calls are TRBV5-3 and TRBJ1-1, with D possibly matching TRBD1 (5 bases). TRBV5-3 is an open reading frame whose function is uncertain. The V end lost 4 bases, the J end lost 1 base, and 14 bases lay between the germline ends. The CDR3 is made up of 15 amino acids. In nucleotides, the CDR3 is TGTGCCAGAAGCAGGCAGGGAGGTTGGAACACTGAAGCTTTCTTT. This encodes CARSRQGGWNTEAFF.

This sequence joins TRBV4-2 and TRBJ2-7; TRBD1 matches at 7 bases. The CDR3 sequence is 17 residues long. CDR1 is LGHNA, CDR2 YNFKEQ, per germline. V shed 2 bases, J shed 8 bases, and the junction held 18 bases outside the gene matches. CDR3 sequence: CASSQPTVGTDFTQQYF. In nucleotides, the CDR3 is TGTGCCAGCAGCCAACCCACCGTGGGGACAGACTTTACGCAGCAGTACTTC.

This CDR3 reads CAISDPGQGATNEKLFF. The CDR3 nucleotides are TGTGCCATCAGTGATCCCGGACAGGGGGCGACTAATGAAAAACTGTTTTTT. J is TRBJ1-4 and V is TRBV10-3; the match to TRBD1 covers 11 bases. Per the germline V gene, CDR1 is ENHRY and CDR2 is SYGVKD. The V segment lost 3 bases and the J segment 2 bases; nucleotides outside the gene matches: 5. The CDR3 totals 17 residues.

The chain uses TRBV19 and TRBJ2-1, with 11 bases matching TRBD2. This CDR3 contains 18 residues. Germline CDR1 LNHDA, CDR2 SQIVND (reference sequence). V was pared by 5 bases and J by 0 bases, with 9 bases of the junction left unmatched. CDR3 nucleotide sequence: TGTGCCAGTAGTGGACCCGGGACTAGCGGCAGCTCCTACAATGAGCAGTTCTTC. Protein product: CASSGPGTSGSSYNEQFF. The full variable domain, rest sourced from reference TRBV19 and TRBJ2-1, is DGGITQSPKYLFRKEGQNVTLSCEQNLNHDAMYWYRQDPGQGLRLIYYSQIVNDFQKGDIAEGYSVSREKKESFPLTVTSAQKNPTAFYLCASSGPGTSGSSYNEQFFGPGTRLTVL.

This clone was detected only once. The J gene is TRBJ2-7, the V gene TRBV23-1, with a tentative D call TRBD1 (6 bases). TRBV23-1 carries the ORF label, with uncertain function. The V end was cut by 9 bases, the J end by 3 bases, with 12 bases between. The CDR3 sequence is 12 residues long. CDR3 sequence: CARGDIYYEQYF. CDR3 sequence (DNA): TGCGCCAGAGGGGACATCTACTACGAGCAGTACTTC.

This clone came up a few times. The chain uses TRBV10-3 and TRBJ1-3; D is unresolved. Trimming shortened V by 4 bases and J by 8 bases, and 9 bases separated the two germline ends. The CDR3 loop spans 12 amino acids. Germline loops: CDR1 ENHRY, CDR2 SYGVKD. CDR3 residues: CAISGEVDTIYF. CDR3 DNA: TGTGCCATCAGTGGAGAGGTAGACACCATATATTTT.

The gene calls are TRBV11-2 and TRBJ1-2; possible D gene TRBD1, 5 bases. V lost 5 bases, J lost 8 bases, and 9 bases lay in between. This CDR3 is 11 amino acids long. In germline, CDR1 is SGHAT, CDR2 FQNNGV. The CDR3 here is CASSDSRGYTF. DNA for the CDR3: TGTGCCAGCAGCGACAGCCGGGGCTACACCTTC.

The chain recombines TRBV5-4 with TRBJ2-5; D perhaps matches TRBD2 (5 bases). The CDR3 is made up of 15 amino acids. Trimming left V 2 bases short and J 4 bases short, with 15 bases between. The germline V gene has CDR1 SGHNT and CDR2 YYREEE (reference sequence). The CDR3 loop reads CASSLFRGSGETQYF. For the CDR3, the DNA is TGTGCCAGCAGCTTATTTAGAGGGAGCGGAGAGACCCAGTACTTC.

This rearrangement joins TRBV3-1 (or the pseudogene TRBV3-2) to TRBJ1-1, with D uncertain. Germline V gene data show CDR1 as LGHDT and CDR2 as YNNKEL (reference sequence). The CDR3 length is 14 residues. Trimming left V 4 bases short and J 0 bases short, with 9 bases between. CDR3 DNA sequence: TGTGCCAGCAGCCCCAGGATACTGAACACTGAAGCTTTCTTT. Its translation is CASSPRILNTEAFF.

The chain is built from TRBV12-3 or TRBV12-4 and TRBJ2-1; 9 nucleotides agree with TRBD2. The CDR3 runs to 11 residues. Trimming cost V 7 bases and J 9 bases; bases outside gene matches: 1. In nucleotides, the CDR3 is TGTGCCAGCAATAGCGGGAGTGAGCAGTTCTTC. Amino acids: CASNSGSEQFF.

This clone was recorded a few times. V usage is TRBV6-5 and J usage is TRBJ2-7, with 10 bases fitting TRBD1. Germline-derived CDR1 and CDR2 are MNHEY and SVGAGI. The CDR3 consists of 15 residues. Trimming at V came to 2 bases and at J to 3 bases, leaving 4 bases not matched to a gene. This chain's CDR3 is CASSYRGQGIYEQYF. Here the CDR3 DNA reads TGTGCCAGCAGTTACAGGGGACAGGGGATCTACGAGCAGTACTTC.

The chain joins TRBV7-9 to TRBJ1-1, with 8 nucleotides matching TRBD1. Germline-derived CDR1 and CDR2 are SEHNR and FQNEAQ (reference sequence). The CDR3 has 15 residues. Trimming cost V 0 bases and J 4 bases; bases outside gene matches: 4. CDR3 nucleotides: TGTGCCAGCAGCTTAGCGCAGGGGGCTGGCACTGAAGCTTTCTTT. It encodes CASSLAQGAGTEAFF.

The rearrangement uses TRBV4-3 and TRBJ2-7; 9 bases line up with TRBD2. CDR1 and CDR2 (germline): LGHNA, YSLEER. There are 15 residues in the CDR3. The V segment lost 1 base and the J segment 6 bases; nucleotides outside the gene matches: 7. This CDR3 is CASSQGAGLASEQYF. The CDR3 DNA follows: TGCGCCAGCAGCCAAGGGGCGGGACTAGCCTCCGAGCAGTACTTC.

This chain links TRBV28 with TRBJ2-7; 10 bases match TRBD2. Per the germline V gene, CDR1 is MDHEN and CDR2 is SYDVKM. CDR3 length: 18 residues. V lost 5 bases to trimming and J lost 3 bases; unmatched junction nucleotides: 16. In nucleotides, the CDR3 is TGTGCCAGCAGTCCACCGGGACTAGCGTCGACCTCCTACTACGAGCAGTACTTC. It specifies CASSPPGLASTSYYEQYF.

This chain uses TRBV12-3 or TRBV12-4 with TRBJ1-1; 7 nucleotides match TRBD1. This CDR3 contains 13 residues. The trim removed 5 bases at V and 11 bases at J, leaving 11 bases unmatched. This chain's CDR3 is CASSLLPRGHAFF. The CDR3, as DNA: TGTGCCAGCAGTCTACTACCAAGGGGGCATGCTTTCTTT.

This clone came up once. V is TRBV7-9 and J is TRBJ2-2; D is undetermined. Per germline, CDR1 SEHNR and CDR2 FQNEAQ (reference sequence). This CDR3 is built from 13 residues. V was pared by 4 bases and J by 5 bases, with 8 bases between. CDR3 amino acids: CASSSSGTGELFF. CDR3 in DNA: TGTGCCAGCAGCTCTAGTGGGACCGGGGAGCTGTTTTTT.

V and J are TRBV4-1 and TRBJ2-1; TRBD2 matches 9 bases. V was pared by 1 base and J by 7 bases, with 11 bases of the junction left unmatched. CDR3 length equals 17 residues. CDR1 is MGHRA and CDR2 is YSYEKL in the germline V gene. For the CDR3, the DNA is TGCGCCAGCAGCCAAGTGGGAGGGGCTAGCGGGATTAATGAGCAGTTCTTC. Protein sequence: CASSQVGGASGINEQFF.

The V gene is TRBV7-9, the J gene TRBJ1-5, with TRBD1 matching over 7 bases. Germline trimming cut 5 bases from V and 5 bases from J; bases unmatched to any gene: 6. The V gene's germline CDR1 is SEHNR and CDR2 FQNEAQ (reference sequence). There are 14 residues in the CDR3. CDR3 DNA: TGTGCCAGCAGCCCCGGGACAGACTATCAGCCCCAGCATTTT. Protein sequence: CASSPGTDYQPQHF.

The chain employs TRBV28 and TRBJ1-3; D is possibly TRBD1 (6 bases). CDR3 length: 13 amino acids. CDR1 MDHEN and CDR2 SYDVKM come from the germline V gene. V lost 5 bases to trimming and J lost 3 bases, with 8 bases between them. In DNA, the CDR3 is TGTGCCAGCAGTCGCAGGGGTGGAAACACCATATATTTT. This encodes CASSRRGGNTIYF.

A word on this clone: Within the sample, other DNA sequences also encode this same CDR3. V and J are TRBV30 and TRBJ1-6; D ambiguous. Germline V lookup: CDR1 GTSNPN, CDR2 SVGIG (reference sequence). V was clipped by 0 bases and J by 5 bases, with 5 bases between them. This CDR3 region has 13 residues. The CDR3 reads CAWSVQDNSPLHF. The DNA of the CDR3 is TGTGCCTGGAGTGTACAAGATAATTCACCCCTCCACTTT.

The V and J genes are TRBV4-2 and TRBJ1-2; 8 nucleotides agree with TRBD1. Germline CDR1 is LGHNA and CDR2 is YNFKEQ. The V and J ends lost 4 bases and 0 bases, in that order; junction bases with no gene match: 7. The CDR3 is made up of 16 amino acids. The CDR3 nucleotides read TGTGCCAGCAGCCTTTGGACAGGGAACACTAACTATGGCTACACCTTC. Protein sequence: CASSLWTGNTNYGYTF.

This clone has only a few counts. The rearrangement uses TRBV6-2 or TRBV6-3 and TRBJ1-5, with 9 bases aligning to TRBD1. The germline V gene has CDR1 MNHEY and CDR2 SVGEGT. This CDR3 comprises 17 residues. Germline trimming cut 5 bases from V and 5 bases from J; bases unmatched to any gene: 13. The CDR3 sequence: CASSKKAFRDRDQPQHF. The CDR3 DNA sequence: TGTGCCAGCAGTAAAAAAGCTTTCCGGGACAGGGATCAGCCCCAGCATTTT.

At least ten counts were recorded for this clone. This sample also contains other DNA sequences that code for the same CDR3. This rearrangement joins TRBV6-4 to TRBJ2-3, with TRBD2 identical over 8 bases. CDR1 is MRHNA, CDR2 SNTAGT, per germline. Trimming cost V 0 bases and J 1 base; bases outside gene matches: 0. There are 15 residues in the CDR3. The chain's CDR3 is CASSDSRGGTDTQYF. The CDR3 coding sequence is TGTGCCAGCAGTGACTCGCGGGGGGGCACAGATACGCAGTATTTT.

The genes are TRBV6-2 or TRBV6-3 and TRBJ2-4; D is unresolved. This CDR3 comprises 17 residues. Trimming removed 2 bases at V and 4 bases at J, with 18 bases between. Germline V CDR1 and CDR2: MNHEY, SVGEGT. The CDR3 reads CASSYKLSAPIKNIQYF. The CDR3 DNA reads as TGTGCCAGCAGTTACAAATTGAGCGCCCCCATTAAAAACATTCAGTACTTC.